This T cell receptor (beta chain) was identified in a study of cytotoxic CD8 clonotypes in ibrutinib-treated CLL. Study summary: The samples contained around 250,000 productive templates on average. They also contained an average of roughly 90,000 productive rearrangements. Study-level points and caveats: Clonality (at baseline) was higher than in age-matched healthy donors and tracked circulating CD8+ T-cell counts.

Only in-frame clones appear in the TCRdb table, and some are missing; sequencing was by immunoSEQ multiplex PCR. The table lists approximately 350,000 clones, over 55% of them singletons. V was pared by 6 bases and J by 7 bases, with 4 bases of the junction left unmatched. There are 12 residues in the CDR3. CDR1 and CDR2 (germline): SQVTM, ANQGSEA. In the case of this clone: The antigen is not known.

The material sequenced was PBMCs, taken after 36 months of ibrutinib treatment. This chain uses TRBV29-1 with TRBJ2-1, with 9 nucleotides matching TRBD1. The sequence came from a human donor with chronic lymphocytic leukemia. The CDR3 DNA reads TGCAGCGTCCGGACAGGGGTGAATGAGCAGTTCTTC. Its translation: CSVRTGVNEQFF.